A selection of T cell receptor beta chains follows, all from one sample in a study of blood T cell repertoires in COVID-19. Clones were read by immunoSEQ multiplex PCR, and TCRdb kept only the in-frame ones, dropping some. The data hold over 60,000 clones, with under 90% observed a single time. Sequencing was carried out using peripheral blood. The receptor source for this set is a middle-aged man with COVID-19, enrolled during active disease. CDR3s leave out the opening cysteine and the closing phenylalanine or tryptophan.

V gene: TRBV4-3; CDR3 protein: ASSQDRTGMNTEAF
V gene: TRBV9; CDR3 protein: ASGLRDRVNNEQF
V gene: TRBV4-3; CDR3 protein: ASSQEPVSGNTIY
V gene: TRBV19; CDR3 protein: ASSPQGDQPQH
V gene: TRBV5-5; CDR3 protein: ASRGLGGNIQY
V gene: TRBV10-3; CDR3 protein: AIRRGLQETQY
V gene: TRBV5-4; CDR3 protein: ASSLGPSTDTQY
V gene: TRBV5-1; CDR3 protein: ASSQATHRDDYGYT
V gene: TRBV7-2; CDR3 protein: ASSLDGGRLRGYT
V gene: TRBV15; CDR3 protein: ATSRGTSGPYNEQF
V gene: TRBV30; CDR3 protein: AWSPRPGLRPEETQY
V gene: TRBV7-2; CDR3 protein: ASSLGATGYT
V gene: TRBV9; CDR3 protein: ASSPTTGNTEAF
V gene: TRBV7-9; CDR3 protein: ASSGRTEAGNTIY
V gene: TRBV6-1; CDR3 protein: ASSDWGQGTNQPQH
V gene: TRBV5-6; CDR3 protein: ASSFGRAGELF
V gene: TRBV7-2; CDR3 protein: ASSLLPNYEQY
V gene: TRBV5-1; CDR3 protein: ASSLDGTGVSPLH
V gene: TRBV12-5; CDR3 protein: ASGWTGQATNYGYT
V gene: TRBV7-2; CDR3 protein: ASSPSSYNEQF
V gene: TRBV30; CDR3 protein: AWSVLTDTGYT
V gene: TRBV27; CDR3 protein: ASKFRDRVGEQY
V gene: TRBV18; CDR3 protein: ASSPKVQGLGDTQY
V gene: TRBV2; CDR3 protein: ASKPGATDTQY
V gene: TRBV6-4; CDR3 protein: ATELAGGPRWDTQY
V gene: TRBV3-1/TRBV3-2; CDR3 protein: ASSQDWRGGSQY
V gene: TRBV30; CDR3 protein: ASNSGGATDTQY
V gene: TRBV5-1; CDR3 protein: ASSTDGQGNTEAF
V gene: TRBV6-5; CDR3 protein: ASSSPSGGVL
V gene: TRBV7-3; CDR3 protein: ASSWTSGGGTDTQY
V gene: TRBV27; CDR3 protein: ASSFQGSYEQY
V gene: TRBV7-2; CDR3 protein: ASSEGQSFSYEQY
V gene: TRBV7-3; CDR3 protein: ASSSGTGGQGNEQF